A selection of T cell receptor beta chains follows, all from one sample in a study of blood T cell repertoires in COVID-19. Method: immunoSEQ multiplex PCR; TCRdb's copy keeps in-frame clones and lacks some. The sample gives about 80,000 clones, roughly 80% of which show up once; around a third is in the top ten. The sample was peripheral blood. The receptor set was obtained from a woman aged 65 to 85 with acute or convalescent COVID-19. Both conserved end residues are part of each CDR3. The D gene is left open where the match is weak. A clone size is listed for some rows: how often the clone was seen (once, few, many), or a class if it is expanded.

J gene | clone size | D gene | V gene | CDR3 DNA | CDR3 protein
TRBJ1-3 | . | TRBD1 | TRBV5-1 | TGCGCCAGCAGCGAAGGGACAGGGGTCTCCTCTGGAAACACCATATATTTT | CASSEGTGVSSGNTIYF
TRBJ2-5 | . | . | TRBV5-1 | TGCGCCAGCAGCTTGGTGTCTAGCCAAGAGACCCAGTACTTC | CASSLVSSQETQYF
TRBJ1-2 | . | . | TRBV10-3 | TGTGCCATCAGCCCAGCAGGGAACAACTATGGCTACACCTTC | CAISPAGNNYGYTF
TRBJ1-1 | . | . | TRBV5-5 | TGTGCCAGCAGCTTAACGGACAGGAACACTGAAGCTTTCTTT | CASSLTDRNTEAFF
TRBJ2-3 | once | TRBD2 | TRBV7-2 | TGTGCCAGCAGCCCTAGGGGCAGAAGGGCTAGCGGGAGTAGCGATACGCAGTATTTT | CASSPRGRRASGSSDTQYF
TRBJ1-4 | . | . | TRBV5-1 | TGCGCCAGCAGCGAGAGCGGCGGTCCCCCAGAGGAAAAACTGTTTTTT | CASSESGGPPEEKLFF
TRBJ2-3 | . | . | TRBV2 | TGTGCCGCGAGGGGGAGGGCCGGAGATACGCAGTATTTT | CAARGRAGDTQYF
TRBJ2-1 | few | TRBD2 | TRBV18 | TGTGCCAGCTCACCAGGACTAGCGGACTACAATGAGCAGTTCTTC | CASSPGLADYNEQFF
TRBJ2-7 | . | . | TRBV15 | TGTGCCACCAGCAGAGGAGGAGATTACGAGCAGTACTTC | CATSRGGDYEQYF
TRBJ2-3 | . | TRBD2 | TRBV29-1 | TGCAGCGTGGCATGGGAGGCGGCGGGAGGACCCAGAGATACGCAGTATTTT | CSVAWEAAGGPRDTQYF
TRBJ2-1 | . | . | TRBV2 | TGTGCCAGCAGTGAAAGAAGCGGCTTCGGCAATGAGCAGTTCTTC | CASSERSGFGNEQFF
TRBJ2-5 | . | . | TRBV5-1 | TGCGCCAGCAGCTTGGTTGCTACGCCTCAAGAGACCCAGTACTTC | CASSLVATPQETQYF
TRBJ1-4 | . | TRBD1 | TRBV3-1/TRBV3-2 | TGTGCCAGCAGCCAAGCTTGGGGACAGGGGAATGAAAAACTGTTTTTT | CASSQAWGQGNEKLFF
TRBJ2-4 | few | TRBD1 | TRBV7-9 | TGTGCCAGCAGCTTAGCCACAGGGGGCCTAGCCAAAAACATTCAGTACTTC | CASSLATGGLAKNIQYF
TRBJ1-5 | . | . | TRBV19 | TGTGCCAGTAGTACCTCGGACAGATTTTATAGCAATCAGCCCCAGCATTTT | CASSTSDRFYSNQPQHF
TRBJ1-5 | . | TRBD1 | TRBV19 | TGTGCCAGTAACCTAGACAGGGGTAGCAATCAGCCCCAGCATTTT | CASNLDRGSNQPQHF
TRBJ2-3 | . | TRBD2 | TRBV27 | TGTGCCAGCAGTACGGGACTATTCTCCGGTACGCAGTATTTT | CASSTGLFSGTQYF
TRBJ2-7 | . | TRBD2 | TRBV7-9 | TGTGCCAGCAGCCCCGGGACTAGCGGGACCTACGAGCAGTACTTC | CASSPGTSGTYEQYF
TRBJ2-1 | few | TRBD2 | TRBV6-2/TRBV6-3 | TGTGCCAGCAGTCGCGGGACTAGTGCAGGAGAGCAGTTCTTC | CASSRGTSAGEQFF
TRBJ1-1 | . | . | TRBV5-1 | TGCGCCAGCAGCTTGGGCAGGAGGCCGGTAGGGAACACTGAAGCTTTCTTT | CASSLGRRPVGNTEAFF
TRBJ2-1 | once | TRBD1 | TRBV7-2 | TGTGCCAGCAGCCGCACAGGGGATAGGGTTAGTGAGCAGTTCTTC | CASSRTGDRVSEQFF
TRBJ2-7 | once | . | TRBV2 | TGTGCCAGCAGTGTACAGGGAACCTACGAGCAGTACTTC | CASSVQGTYEQYF
TRBJ2-3 | once | . | TRBV2 | TGTGCCAGCACCCGGGACAAAGGGGATACGCAGTATTTT | CASTRDKGDTQYF
TRBJ1-1 | . | . | TRBV5-1 | TGCGCCAGCAGCTTGAATGCAGGGAACACTGAAGCTTTCTTT | CASSLNAGNTEAFF
TRBJ1-4 | . | . | TRBV21-1 | TGTGCCAGCAGCCTTACCGACAGGGTGTGGGAAAAACTGTTTTTT | CASSLTDRVWEKLFF
TRBJ2-7 | . | TRBD2 | TRBV18 | TGTGCCAGCTCACCAAACGGACTAGCGGGAGGCTCCTACGAGCAGTACTTC | CASSPNGLAGGSYEQYF
TRBJ2-7 | . | . | TRBV4-2 | TGTGCCAGCAGCGCCGAGGTAATGGCAATCGAGCAGTACTTC | CASSAEVMAIEQYF
TRBJ2-1 | once | . | TRBV6-5 | TGTGCCGTCGACAACCCGTCCTACAATGAGCAGTTCTTC | CAVDNPSYNEQFF
TRBJ2-7 | . | TRBD1 | TRBV11-2 | TGTGCCAGCAGCTTAGGGATTCGGACAGGCCTCGACGAGCAGTACTTC | CASSLGIRTGLDEQYF
TRBJ1-1 | . | TRBD1 | TRBV3-1/TRBV3-2 | TGTGCCAGCACCGGAGACGACAGGGGCCCGGCTTTCTTT | CASTGDDRGPAFF
TRBJ2-1 | . | TRBD2 | TRBV5-1 | TGCGCCAGCAGCAGTGCTCGGGAGGGCCTTGATGAGCAGTTCTTC | CASSSAREGLDEQFF
TRBJ1-6 | . | . | TRBV3-1/TRBV3-2 | TGTGCCAGCAGCCAAGATCTTTTCTCCTATAATTCACCCCTCCACTTT | CASSQDLFSYNSPLHF
TRBJ2-1 | . | . | TRBV5-6 | TGTGCCAGCCGCCCTCGCGGTAGCTCCTACAATGAGCAGTTCTTC | CASRPRGSSYNEQFF
TRBJ1-6 | . | TRBD1 | TRBV25-1 | TGTGCCAGCGCCAGGACAGGGGGTGGTGGTAATTCACCCCTCCACTTT | CASARTGGGGNSPLHF
TRBJ1-5 | . | . | TRBV4-1 | TGCGCCAGCAGCCAAGTGGTCCAGGGCCGCAATCAGCCCCAGCATTTT | CASSQVVQGRNQPQHF
TRBJ2-2 | . | . | TRBV29-1 | TGCAGCGTCCAGGGACTGGTTGGAGGGGAGCTGTTTTTT | CSVQGLVGGELFF
TRBJ2-5 | . | . | TRBV7-2 | TGTGCCAGCAGCTTAGTAGTCTGGCAAGAGACCCAGTACTTC | CASSLVVWQETQYF
TRBJ2-7 | . | . | TRBV20-1 | TGCAGCGCCATGGGGGGCTACGAGCAGTACTTC | CSAMGGYEQYF
TRBJ2-5 | once | . | TRBV7-2 | TGTGCCAGCAGCTTAGCTGTAGCAGCGGATCAGACCCAGTACTTC | CASSLAVAADQTQYF
TRBJ2-7 | . | . | TRBV5-1 | TGCGCCAGCAGCTTGGGCCCGAGCTCCTACGAGCAGTACTTC | CASSLGPSSYEQYF
TRBJ2-7 | few | TRBD1 | TRBV10-3 | TGTGCCATCCAATCCGGGACAGGGCCTCAGTCCTACGAGCAGTACTTC | CAIQSGTGPQSYEQYF
TRBJ1-5 | . | . | TRBV6-5 | TGTGCCAGCTCCGGACTAAAGGGGTTTCAGCCCCAGCATTTT | CASSGLKGFQPQHF
TRBJ1-5 | . | TRBD1 | TRBV27 | TGTGCCAGCAGACGGACAGGGGCCAATCAGCCCCAGCATTTT | CASRRTGANQPQHF
TRBJ1-5 | . | . | TRBV3-1/TRBV3-2 | TGTGCCAGCAGCCATCTTGGCAATCAGCCCCAGCATTTT | CASSHLGNQPQHF
TRBJ1-4 | . | TRBD1 | TRBV5-1 | TGCGCCAGCAGCCTGGGGGACAGTCTCACAACTAATGAAAAACTGTTTTTT | CASSLGDSLTTNEKLFF
TRBJ2-1 | . | TRBD2 | TRBV10-3 | TGTGCCATCAGTGAGTCCTTAGCGGGAGTTGAGCAGTTCTTC | CAISESLAGVEQFF
TRBJ2-3 | . | TRBD2 | TRBV2 | TGTGCCAGCAGTCAGGGACTAGCGGCAGATACGCAGTATTTT | CASSQGLAADTQYF
TRBJ2-7 | . | . | TRBV10-3 | TGTGCCACCCTTCAGTCCTACGAGCAGTACTTC | CATLQSYEQYF
TRBJ1-5 | few | . | TRBV19 | TGTGCCAGTAGTATAGTGGCCCGGGAGGGTCAGCCCCAGCATTTT | CASSIVAREGQPQHF
TRBJ2-7 | . | TRBD2 | TRBV2 | TGTGCCAGCAGTGCCCGGGCGGGCGGGACTAGTCGCGAGCAGTACTTC | CASSARAGGTSREQYF
TRBJ2-2 | once | TRBD2 | TRBV7-9 | TGTGCCAGCAGCTCTCGACTAGCGGCCAACACCGGGGAGCTGTTTTTT | CASSSRLAANTGELFF
TRBJ2-7 | . | . | TRBV11-2 | TGTGCCAGCAGCCCCGGACAGCCTAGAGACGAGCAGTACTTC | CASSPGQPRDEQYF
TRBJ2-1 | . | TRBD2 | TRBV12-5 | TGTGCTAGTGGTCCACGGACTAGCGGGAGGGAATTACAGTTCTTC | CASGPRTSGRELQFF
TRBJ2-7 | . | TRBD2 | TRBV6-5 | TGTGCCAGCACTCCTCGCGGGGGAAGGGGCTACGAGCAGTACTTC | CASTPRGGRGYEQYF